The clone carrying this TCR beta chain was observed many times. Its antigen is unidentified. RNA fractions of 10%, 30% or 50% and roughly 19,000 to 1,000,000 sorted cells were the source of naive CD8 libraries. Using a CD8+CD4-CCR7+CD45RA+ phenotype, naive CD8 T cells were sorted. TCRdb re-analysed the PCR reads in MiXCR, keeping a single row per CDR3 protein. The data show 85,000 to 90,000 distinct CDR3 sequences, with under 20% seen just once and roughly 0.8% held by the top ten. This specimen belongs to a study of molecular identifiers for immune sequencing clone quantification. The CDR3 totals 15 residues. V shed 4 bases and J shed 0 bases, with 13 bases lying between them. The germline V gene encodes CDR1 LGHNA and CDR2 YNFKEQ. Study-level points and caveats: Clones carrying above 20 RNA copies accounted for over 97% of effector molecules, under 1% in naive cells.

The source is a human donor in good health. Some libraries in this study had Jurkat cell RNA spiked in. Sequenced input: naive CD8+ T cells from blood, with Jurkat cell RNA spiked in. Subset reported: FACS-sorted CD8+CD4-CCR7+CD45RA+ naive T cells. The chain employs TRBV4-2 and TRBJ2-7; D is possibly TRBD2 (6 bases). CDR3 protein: CASSPRDGGSYEQYF. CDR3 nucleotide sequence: TGTGCCAGCAGCCCCAGGGACGGGGGCTCCTACGAGCAGTACTTC.